This TCR beta chain was obtained from a study of cytomegalovirus exposure and HLA in healthy donors. Looking at the study overall: HLA-typed donors were the source of around 77 million unique TCRs held in an early data release. Broader study findings: In a later analysis, the majority of CMV-associated beta chains seemingly showed HLA restriction.

The PCR made use of 60 Vbeta and 13 Jbeta primers. Sequencing used immunoSEQ multiplex PCR; TCRdb keeps in-frame clones, though not all of them. The sample yields 210,000 or so clones, 65% to 80% seen once. Donors sampled were nominally healthy, though unrecorded immune exposures were likely. As concerns this clone: Its antigen is undetermined.

The specimen was PBMCs. This sequence was found in a man aged 35 to 55 in good health and CMV-seronegative.

DNA for the CDR3: TGTGCCAGCAGTGGAAGGGTGAGTAGCGGATATAACAATGAGCAGTTCTTC. Encoded protein: CASSGRVSSGYNNEQFF. The chain joins TRBV2 to TRBJ2-1; D may be TRBD2 (6 bases). CDR1 and CDR2 (germline): SNHLY, FYNNEI. Trimming removed 4 bases from V and 5 bases from J, with 21 bases in between. The CDR3 runs 17 residues.